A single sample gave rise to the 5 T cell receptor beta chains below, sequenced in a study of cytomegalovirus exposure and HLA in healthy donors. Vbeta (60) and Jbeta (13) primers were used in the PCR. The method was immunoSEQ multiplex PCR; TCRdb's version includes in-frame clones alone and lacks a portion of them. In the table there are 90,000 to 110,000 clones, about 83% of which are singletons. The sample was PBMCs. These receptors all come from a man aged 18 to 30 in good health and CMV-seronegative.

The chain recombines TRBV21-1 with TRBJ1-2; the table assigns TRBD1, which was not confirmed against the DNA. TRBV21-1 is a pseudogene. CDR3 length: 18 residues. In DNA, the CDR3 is TGTGCCAGCAGCCCCACAAGGGGACACCAGAAATTTAACTATGGCTACACCTTC. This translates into CASSPTRGHQKFNYGYTF.

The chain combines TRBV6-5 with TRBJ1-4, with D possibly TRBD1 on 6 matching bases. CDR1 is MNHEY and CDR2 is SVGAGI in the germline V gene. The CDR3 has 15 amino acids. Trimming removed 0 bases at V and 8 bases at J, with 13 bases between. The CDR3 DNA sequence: TGTGCCAGCAGTTACTCCGGGACACCCTGGGAAAAACTGTTTTTT. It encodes CASSYSGTPWEKLFF.

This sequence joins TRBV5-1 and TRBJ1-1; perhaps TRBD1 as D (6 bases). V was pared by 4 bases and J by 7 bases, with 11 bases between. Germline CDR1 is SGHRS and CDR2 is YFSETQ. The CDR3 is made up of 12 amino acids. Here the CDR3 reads CASSVEGVEAFF. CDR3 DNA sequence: TGCGCCAGCAGCGTGGAGGGGGTTGAAGCTTTCTTT.

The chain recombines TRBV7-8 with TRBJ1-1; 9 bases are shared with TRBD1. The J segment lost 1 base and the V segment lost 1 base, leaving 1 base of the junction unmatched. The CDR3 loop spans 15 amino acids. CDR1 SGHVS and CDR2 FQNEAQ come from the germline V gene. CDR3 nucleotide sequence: TGTGCCAGCAGCTTAGGGGGACAGGGGAACACTGAAGCTTTCTTT. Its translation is CASSLGGQGNTEAFF.

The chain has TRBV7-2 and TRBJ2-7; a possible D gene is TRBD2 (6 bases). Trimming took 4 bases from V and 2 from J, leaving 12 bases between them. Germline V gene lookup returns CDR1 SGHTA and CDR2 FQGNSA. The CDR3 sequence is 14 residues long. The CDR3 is CASSYPGLAYEQYF. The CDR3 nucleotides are TGTGCCAGCAGCTATCCGGGACTTGCCTACGAGCAGTACTTC. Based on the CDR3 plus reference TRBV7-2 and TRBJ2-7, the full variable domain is GAGVSQSPSNKVTEKGKDVELRCDPISGHTALYWYRQSLGQGLEFLIYFQGNSAPDKSGLPSDRFSAERTGGSVSTLTIQRTQQEDSAVYLCASSYPGLAYEQYFGPGTRLTVT.